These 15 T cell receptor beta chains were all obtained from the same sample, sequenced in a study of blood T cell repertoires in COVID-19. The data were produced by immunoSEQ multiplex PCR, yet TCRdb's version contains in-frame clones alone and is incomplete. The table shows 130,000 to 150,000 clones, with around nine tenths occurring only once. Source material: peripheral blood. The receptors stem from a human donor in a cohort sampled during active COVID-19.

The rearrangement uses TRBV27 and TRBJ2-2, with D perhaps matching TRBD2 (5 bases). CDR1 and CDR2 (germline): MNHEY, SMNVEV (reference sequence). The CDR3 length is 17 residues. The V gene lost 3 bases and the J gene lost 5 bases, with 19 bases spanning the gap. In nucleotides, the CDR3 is TGTGCCAGCAGTTTCCGCGGGCGGAGCGGCAAAACCGGGGAGCTGTTTTTT. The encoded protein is CASSFRGRSGKTGELFF.

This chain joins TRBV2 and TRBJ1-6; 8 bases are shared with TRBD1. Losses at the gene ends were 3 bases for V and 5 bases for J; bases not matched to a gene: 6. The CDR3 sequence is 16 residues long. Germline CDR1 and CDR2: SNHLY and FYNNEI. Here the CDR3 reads CASSDRQGANNSPLHF. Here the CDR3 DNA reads TGTGCCAGCAGTGACCGCCAGGGGGCGAATAATTCACCCCTCCACTTT.

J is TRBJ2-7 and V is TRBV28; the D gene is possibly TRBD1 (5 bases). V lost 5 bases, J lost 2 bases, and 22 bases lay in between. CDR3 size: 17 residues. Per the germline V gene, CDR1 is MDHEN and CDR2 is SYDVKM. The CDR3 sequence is CASSLQFGPGKTYEQYF. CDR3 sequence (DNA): TGTGCCAGCAGTCTGCAATTCGGACCAGGGAAAACCTACGAGCAGTACTTC.

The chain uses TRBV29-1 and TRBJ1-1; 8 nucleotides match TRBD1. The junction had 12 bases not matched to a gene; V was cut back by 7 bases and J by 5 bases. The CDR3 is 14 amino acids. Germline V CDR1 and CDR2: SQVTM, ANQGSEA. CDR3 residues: CSGRTGTWGTEAFF. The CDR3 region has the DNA TGCAGCGGCCGGACAGGGACCTGGGGAACTGAAGCTTTCTTT.

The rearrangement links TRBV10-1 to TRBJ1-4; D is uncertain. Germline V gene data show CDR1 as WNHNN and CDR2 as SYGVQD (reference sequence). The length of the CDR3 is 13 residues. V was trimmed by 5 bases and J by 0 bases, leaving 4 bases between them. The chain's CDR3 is CASSPATNEKLFF. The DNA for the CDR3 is TGCGCCAGCAGTCCTGCAACTAATGAAAAACTGTTTTTT.

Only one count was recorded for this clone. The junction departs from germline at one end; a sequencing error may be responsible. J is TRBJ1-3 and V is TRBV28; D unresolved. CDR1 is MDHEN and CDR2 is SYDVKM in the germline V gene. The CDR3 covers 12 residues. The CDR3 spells CASSLASTAADF. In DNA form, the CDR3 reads TGTGCCAGCAGTTTAGCAAGTACGGCGGCCGATTTT. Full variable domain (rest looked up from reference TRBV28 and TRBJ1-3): DVKVTQSSRYLVKRTGEKVFLECVQDMDHENMFWYRQDPGLGLRLIYFSYDVKMKEKGDIPEGYSVSREKKERFSLILESASTNQTSMYLCASSLASTAADFGEGSWLTVV.

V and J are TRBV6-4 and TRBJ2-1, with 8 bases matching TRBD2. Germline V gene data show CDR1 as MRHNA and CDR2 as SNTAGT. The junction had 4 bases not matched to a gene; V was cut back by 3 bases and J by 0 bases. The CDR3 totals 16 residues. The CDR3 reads CASSEIAGRSYNEQFF. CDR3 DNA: TGTGCCAGCAGTGAAATAGCGGGACGCTCCTACAATGAGCAGTTCTTC.

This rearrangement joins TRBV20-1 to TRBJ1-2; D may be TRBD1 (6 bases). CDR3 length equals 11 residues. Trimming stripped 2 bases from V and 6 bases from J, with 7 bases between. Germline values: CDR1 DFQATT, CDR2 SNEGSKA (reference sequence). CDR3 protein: CSARRGNGYTF. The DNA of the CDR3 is TGCAGTGCTAGAAGGGGGAATGGCTACACCTTC.

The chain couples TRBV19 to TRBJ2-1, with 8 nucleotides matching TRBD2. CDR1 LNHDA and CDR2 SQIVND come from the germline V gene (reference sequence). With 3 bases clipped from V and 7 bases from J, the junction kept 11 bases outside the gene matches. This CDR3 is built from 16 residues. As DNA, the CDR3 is TGTGCCAGTAGTATCTTGGGGAGCGGGAGAAAAAATGAGCAGTTCTTC. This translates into CASSILGSGRKNEQFF.

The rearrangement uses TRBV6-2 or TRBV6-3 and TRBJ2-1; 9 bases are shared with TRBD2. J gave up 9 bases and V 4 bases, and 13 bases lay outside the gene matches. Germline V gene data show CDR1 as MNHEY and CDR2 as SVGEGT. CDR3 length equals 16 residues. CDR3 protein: CASSSASGLAITEQFF. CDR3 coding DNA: TGTGCCAGCAGTTCTGCTTCGGGACTAGCAATCACTGAGCAGTTCTTC.

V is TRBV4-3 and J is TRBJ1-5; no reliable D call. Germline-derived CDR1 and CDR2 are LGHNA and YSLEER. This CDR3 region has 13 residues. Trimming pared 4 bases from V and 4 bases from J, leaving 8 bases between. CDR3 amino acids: CASSLGLNQPQHF. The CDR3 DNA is TGCGCCAGCAGCCTCGGACTAAATCAGCCCCAGCATTTT.

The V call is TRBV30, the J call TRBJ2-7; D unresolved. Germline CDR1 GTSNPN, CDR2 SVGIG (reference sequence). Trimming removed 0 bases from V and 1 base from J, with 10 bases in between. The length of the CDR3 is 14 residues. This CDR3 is CAWSVPGMSYEQYF. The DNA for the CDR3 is TGTGCCTGGAGTGTACCGGGTATGTCCTACGAGCAGTACTTC.

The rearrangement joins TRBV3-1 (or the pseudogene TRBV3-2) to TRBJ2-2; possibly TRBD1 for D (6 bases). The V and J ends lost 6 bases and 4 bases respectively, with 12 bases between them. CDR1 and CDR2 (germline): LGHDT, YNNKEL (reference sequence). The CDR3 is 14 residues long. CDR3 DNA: TGTGCCAGCAGGGTGGGACATTCCACCGGGGAGCTGTTTTTT. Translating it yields CASRVGHSTGELFF.

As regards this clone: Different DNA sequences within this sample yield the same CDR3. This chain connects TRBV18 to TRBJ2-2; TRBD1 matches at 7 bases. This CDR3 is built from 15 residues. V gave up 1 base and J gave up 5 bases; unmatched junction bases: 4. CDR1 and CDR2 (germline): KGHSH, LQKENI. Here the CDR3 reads CASSPRQGSTGELFF. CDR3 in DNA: TGTGCCAGCTCACCACGACAGGGCTCTACCGGGGAGCTGTTTTTT.

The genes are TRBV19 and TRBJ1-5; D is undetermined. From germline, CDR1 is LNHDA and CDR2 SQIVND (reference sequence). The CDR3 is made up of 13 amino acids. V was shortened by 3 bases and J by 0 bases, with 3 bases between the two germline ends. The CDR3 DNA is TGTGCCAGTAGTATGAGTAGCAATCAGCCCCAGCATTTT. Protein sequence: CASSMSSNQPQHF. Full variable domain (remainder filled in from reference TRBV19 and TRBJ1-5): DGGITQSPKYLFRKEGQNVTLSCEQNLNHDAMYWYRQDPGQGLRLIYYSQIVNDFQKGDIAEGYSVSREKKESFPLTVTSAQKNPTAFYLCASSMSSNQPQHFGDGTRLSIL.